The 32 T cell receptor beta chains reported below all come from one sample, sequenced in a study of CD8 T cells in Susac syndrome. Reverse transcription used about 0.5 to 1 ug RNA and random hexamers. One entry per CDR3 protein, called by TCRdb with MiXCR from the immunoSEQ multiplex PCR reads. The sample includes about 190,000 distinct CDR3 sequences, about 95% of them seen just once. The sequenced sample consisted of CD4+ T cells from PBMCs. These receptors originate from a human donor in good health.

This clonotype was picked up a small number of times. This rearrangement joins TRBV3-1 to TRBJ2-5, with no clear D. V shed 0 bases and J shed 1 base, with 3 bases lying between them. There are 13 residues in the CDR3. Germline V gives CDR1 LGHDT, CDR2 YNNKEL (reference sequence). The CDR3 is CASSQDIQETQYF. The CDR3 nucleotides read TGTGCCAGCAGCCAAGATATCCAAGAGACCCAGTACTTC.

V is TRBV12-3 or TRBV12-4 and J is TRBJ2-5; TRBD1 matches at 9 bases. J gave up 5 bases and V 5 bases, and 6 bases lay outside the gene matches. The CDR3 loop spans 14 amino acids. The chain's CDR3 is CASSPRDRAETQYF. CDR3 coding DNA: TGTGCCAGCAGTCCCCGGGACAGGGCGGAGACCCAGTACTTC.

Turning to this clonotype: The conserved phenylalanine or tryptophan normally closing the CDR3 is absent here, so this likely arose from a read error. CDR3 sequence reads: CAWSTGFNYGYTL. For the CDR3, the DNA is TGTGCCTGGTCGACAGGGTTTAACTATGGCTACACCCTC. This sequence joins TRBV30 and TRBJ1-2; 7 bases line up with TRBD1. Germline lookup yields CDR1 GTSNPN and CDR2 SVGIG (reference sequence). The CDR3 loop spans 13 amino acids. V shed 5 bases, J shed 1 base, and the junction held 4 bases outside the gene matches.

The chain links TRBV29-1 to TRBJ1-2; D gene uncertain. This CDR3 comprises 14 residues. V lost 1 base, J lost 4 bases, and 13 bases lay in between. Germline assignment: CDR1 SQVTM and CDR2 ANQGSEA. The DNA for the CDR3 is TGCAGCGTTGAAGCGGGAGTAGGTTCCTATGGCTACACCTTC. It encodes CSVEAGVGSYGYTF.

The chain is built from TRBV28 and TRBJ1-1, with unresolved D. The length of the CDR3 is 13 residues. The V and J ends lost 3 bases and 5 bases respectively, with 10 bases between them. Germline V CDR1 and CDR2: MDHEN, SYDVKM. CDR3 DNA: TGTGCCAGCAGTTTGCCCTTAGAGACTGAAGCTTTCTTT. It yields the protein CASSLPLETEAFF.

V is TRBV28 and J is TRBJ1-2; a possible D gene is TRBD1 (6 bases). The CDR3 has 13 residues. The ends were cut back, 3 bases at V and 4 bases at J, with 9 bases in the middle. Looked up from germline, CDR1 is MDHEN and CDR2 is SYDVKM. This CDR3 is CASSFGGAYGYTF. The CDR3 DNA is TGTGCCAGCAGTTTTGGGGGCGCCTATGGCTACACCTTC.

The chain carries TRBV29-1 and TRBJ2-3; D is undetermined. The CDR3 has 11 residues. The V gene lost 2 bases and the J gene lost 2 bases, with 2 bases spanning the gap. Germline CDR1 SQVTM, CDR2 ANQGSEA. This CDR3 is CSVETTDTQYF. The CDR3 nucleotides read TGCAGCGTTGAAACCACAGATACGCAGTATTTT.

The chain joins TRBV9 to TRBJ2-1; D could derive from TRBD1 or TRBD2 (6 bases each). V was shortened by 4 bases and J by 7 bases, with 18 bases between the two germline ends. The CDR3 is made up of 15 amino acids. The germline CDR1 and CDR2 sequences are SGDLS and YYNGEE. The CDR3 region has the DNA TGTGCCAGCAGCCCTAGGGGGGAACCAGAGAATGAGCAGTTCTTC. Translated, it gives CASSPRGEPENEQFF.

The CDR3: CASSGISYNEQFF. In nucleotides, the CDR3 is TGTGCCAGCAGCGGGATCTCCTACAATGAGCAGTTCTTC. This sequence joins TRBV12-3 or TRBV12-4 and TRBJ2-1; tentatively, D is TRBD2 (5 bases). Trimming removed 6 bases from V and 0 bases from J, with 6 bases in between. The CDR3 has 13 amino acids.

The gene calls are TRBV24-1 and TRBJ2-3, with 8 bases fitting TRBD1. This CDR3 region has 14 residues. The J segment lost 3 bases and the V segment lost 7 bases, leaving 5 bases of the junction unmatched. Germline V CDR1 and CDR2: KGHDR, SFDVKD. The CDR3 loop is CATRSGQGTDTQYF. CDR3 DNA sequence: TGTGCCACCAGATCAGGACAGGGTACAGATACGCAGTATTTT.

This chain uses TRBV25-1 with TRBJ2-1; 9 nucleotides align to TRBD2. V dropped 7 bases and J dropped 5; count of bases not matched to a gene: 6. The CDR3 has 14 amino acids. The germline gives CDR1 MGHDK, CDR2 SYGVNS. The CDR3 reads CASKPSGAHNEQFF. CDR3 sequence (DNA): TGTGCCAGCAAACCTAGCGGGGCACACAATGAGCAGTTCTTC. The entire variable domain, with the rest obtained from reference TRBV25-1 and TRBJ2-1, is as follows: EADIYQTPRYLVIGTGKKITLECSQTMGHDKMYWYQQDPGMELHLIHYSYGVNSTEKGDLSSESTVSRIRTEHFPLTLESARPSHTSQYLCASKPSGAHNEQFFGPGTRLTVL.

This clonotype came up a few times. The genes are TRBV29-1 and TRBJ2-4; 11 positions match TRBD2. Germline CDR1 and CDR2: SQVTM and ANQGSEA. The V and J ends lost 8 bases and 3 bases, in that order; junction bases with no gene match: 6. CDR3 length equals 14 residues. The CDR3 loop reads CSLIAGGVKNIQYF. The CDR3 DNA follows: TGCAGCTTAATAGCGGGGGGGGTCAAAAACATTCAGTACTTC.

The chain carries TRBV6-2 or TRBV6-3 and TRBJ2-7; D is tentatively TRBD1 or TRBD2 (6 bases each). The germline V gene has CDR1 MNHEY and CDR2 SVGEGT. V lost 8 bases and J lost 3, with 14 bases in between. The CDR3 sequence is 13 residues long. The CDR3 nucleotides read TGTGCCAGCCTGGAGGGGGGAGGCTACGAGCAGTACTTC. As protein: CASLEGGGYEQYF.

The chain carries TRBV24-1 and TRBJ2-3; the match to TRBD1 covers 9 bases. The CDR3 totals 15 residues. Germline V gives CDR1 KGHDR, CDR2 SFDVKD. J lost 6 bases, V lost 0 bases, and 3 bases had no gene match. CDR3 region: CATSDLDRGKDTQYF. In DNA form, the CDR3 reads TGTGCCACCAGTGATTTGGACAGGGGGAAGGATACGCAGTATTTT.

The gene calls are TRBV24-1 and TRBJ1-2; D is uncertain. The CDR3 has 15 amino acids. Between the trimmed V and J ends, which lost 3 bases and 4 bases, there was a span of 14 bases. Germline V gives CDR1 KGHDR, CDR2 SFDVKD. The CDR3 DNA reads TGTGCCACCAGTGATGCCTCGGCGGCGGGCTATGGCTACACCTTC. Translating gives CATSDASAAGYGYTF.

The V and J genes are TRBV27 and TRBJ2-1; TRBD2 matches at 8 bases. With 0 bases clipped from V and 10 bases from J, the junction kept 8 bases outside the gene matches. CDR1 is MNHEY, CDR2 SMNVEV, per germline (reference sequence). This CDR3 is built from 15 residues. The CDR3 here is CASSLSWLAGREQFF. Here the CDR3 DNA reads TGTGCCAGCAGTTTATCCTGGCTAGCGGGTAGAGAGCAGTTCTTC.

This chain uses TRBV28 with TRBJ1-2; TRBD1 matches at 11 bases. Germline CDR1 is MDHEN and CDR2 is SYDVKM. Trimming removed 5 bases from V and 7 bases from J; junction bases left unmatched: 9. The CDR3 is 15 amino acids. The CDR3 coding sequence is TGTGCCAGCAGTCCAACGGACAGGGGGCGATCTGGCTACACCTTC. Residues: CASSPTDRGRSGYTF.

The chain links TRBV29-1 to TRBJ2-1; no clear D. Deletions cut 5 bases from V and 6 bases from J, with 11 bases between. CDR1 is SQVTM and CDR2 is ANQGSEA in the germline V gene. The CDR3 covers 12 residues. The CDR3 is CSVYRVSNEQFF. In DNA, the CDR3 is TGCAGCGTTTACCGGGTGAGCAATGAGCAGTTCTTC.

Details on this clonotype: An end of the junction does not agree with germline; a read error may underlie this. The chain carries TRBV7-7 and TRBJ2-1, with D unclear. The CDR3 runs to 14 residues. From germline, CDR1 is SSHAT and CDR2 FNYEAQ (reference sequence). CDR3 bases: TGTGCTAGCAGCTTAGCAGGCCCTAACAATGAGCAGTTCTTC. It is translated as CASSLAGPNNEQFF.

This rearrangement joins TRBV6-5 to TRBJ1-2; D gene uncertain. CDR3 length: 13 amino acids. Trimming shortened V by 0 bases and J by 4 bases, and 6 bases separated the two germline ends. Germline-derived CDR1 and CDR2 are MNHEY and SVGAGI. The CDR3 DNA is TGTGCCAGCAGTTACTCCCGGGCCTATGGCTACACCTTC. Translated: CASSYSRAYGYTF.

The chain recombines TRBV20-1 with TRBJ1-5; the D gene is possibly TRBD1 (5 bases). CDR3 length: 14 amino acids. The V gene lost 5 bases and the J gene lost 5 bases, with 16 bases spanning the gap. Germline values: CDR1 DFQATT, CDR2 SNEGSKA (reference sequence). The CDR3 sequence is CSASGNSLYQPQHF. The CDR3 DNA is TGCAGTGCTTCAGGGAATAGTCTCTATCAGCCCCAGCATTTT.

The rearrangement uses TRBV4-1 and TRBJ2-7, with D perhaps matching TRBD2 (5 bases). Germline CDR1 MGHRA, CDR2 YSYEKL. The CDR3 loop spans 14 amino acids. The ends were cut back, 3 bases at V and 7 bases at J, with 16 bases in the middle. CDR3 nucleotides: TGCGCCAGCAGCCAGAGACTACCAGGCGGGGAGCAGTACTTC. This gives the protein CASSQRLPGGEQYF.

The rearrangement links TRBV7-6 to TRBJ1-2, with 8 bases that match TRBD1. Trimming took 1 base from V and 4 from J; bases not matched to a gene: 2. The germline gives CDR1 SGHVS, CDR2 FNYEAQ. The CDR3 sequence is 14 residues long. CDR3 protein: CASSLDDRGYGYTF. CDR3 sequence (DNA): TGTGCCAGCAGCTTAGACGACAGGGGCTATGGCTACACCTTC.

The chain employs TRBV15 and TRBJ2-4, with 10 bases matching TRBD1. The CDR3 totals 15 residues. V lost 3 bases, J lost 8 bases, and 7 bases stayed unmatched. CDR1 is LNHNV, CDR2 YYDKDF, per germline (reference sequence). For the CDR3, the DNA is TGTGCCACCAGCAGGGTACGACAGGGGGCGGACATTCAGTACTTC. As protein: CATSRVRQGADIQYF. Filled out from reference TRBV15 and TRBJ2-4, the complete variable domain reads DAMVIQNPRYQVTQFGKPVTLSCSQTLNHNVMYWYQQKSSQAPKLLFHYYDKDFNNEADTPDNFQSRRPNTSFCFLDIRSPGLGDTAMYLCATSRVRQGADIQYFGAGTRLSVL.

The V gene is TRBV29-1, the J gene TRBJ1-3; D is uncertain. The V gene lost 4 bases and the J gene lost 4 bases, with 8 bases spanning the gap. In germline, CDR1 is SQVTM, CDR2 ANQGSEA. The CDR3 consists of 12 residues. CDR3 amino acids: CSVGGLGNTIYF. As DNA, the CDR3 is TGCAGCGTTGGAGGACTGGGAAACACCATATATTTT.

V usage is TRBV9 and J usage is TRBJ2-2; 10 positions match TRBD2. This CDR3 is 18 amino acids long. Per germline, CDR1 SGDLS and CDR2 YYNGEE. V dropped 0 bases and J dropped 0; count of bases not matched to a gene: 5. The DNA for the CDR3 is TGTGCCAGCAGCGTAGATCTAGCGGGGGCCGCGAACACCGGGGAGCTGTTTTTT. It translates to CASSVDLAGAANTGELFF. Based on the CDR3 plus reference TRBV9 and TRBJ2-2, the full variable domain is DSGVTQTPKHLITATGQRVTLRCSPRSGDLSVYWYQQSLDQGLQFLIQYYNGEERAKGNILERFSAQQFPDLHSELNLSSLELGDSALYFCASSVDLAGAANTGELFFGEGSRLTVL.

This clonotype was counted once. The rearrangement uses TRBV27 and TRBJ2-1, with D maybe TRBD1 (5 bases). The CDR3 loop spans 14 amino acids. The germline V gene encodes CDR1 MNHEY and CDR2 SMNVEV (reference sequence). Trimming pared 8 bases from V and 7 bases from J, leaving 18 bases between. The CDR3 reads CASARQASGNEQFF. CDR3 DNA: TGTGCCAGCGCGCGGCAGGCCTCAGGGAATGAGCAGTTCTTC.

The chain carries TRBV20-1 and TRBJ1-6; TRBD1 is a possible D gene (5 bases). The CDR3 length is 12 residues. V was clipped by 6 bases and J by 10 bases, with 13 bases between them. CDR1 and CDR2 from the germline V gene are DFQATT and SNEGSKA (reference sequence). The CDR3 spells CSASGRDSPLHF. For the CDR3, the DNA is TGCAGTGCGAGTGGAAGGGACTCACCCCTCCACTTT.

The chain joins TRBV29-1 to TRBJ2-7, with a tentative D call TRBD2 (5 bases). Trimming cost V 8 bases and J 5 bases, with 16 bases left between them. Germline-derived CDR1 and CDR2 are SQVTM and ANQGSEA. The CDR3 runs to 12 residues. The CDR3 nucleotides read TGCAGCCCCGAGAGGGTTCCCCACGAGCAGTACTTC. This gives the protein CSPERVPHEQYF.

This chain joins TRBV27 and TRBJ1-1; D perhaps matches TRBD1 (5 bases). The CDR3 sequence is 14 residues long. V lost 6 bases, J lost 1 base, and 12 bases lay in between. Germline V CDR1 and CDR2: MNHEY, SMNVEV (reference sequence). The CDR3 nucleotides are TGTGCCAGCAGGGACACCGGTGAGAACACTGAAGCTTTCTTT. Residues: CASRDTGENTEAFF.

V is TRBV5-1 and J is TRBJ1-1; D is possibly TRBD1 (6 bases). Deletions cut 4 bases from V and 1 base from J, with 11 bases between. The CDR3 totals 14 residues. Germline CDR1 and CDR2: SGHRS and YFSETQ. The CDR3 is CASSDGTPNTEAFF. The DNA of the CDR3 is TGCGCCAGCAGCGATGGGACACCGAACACTGAAGCTTTCTTT.

The rearrangement uses TRBV4-2 and TRBJ1-3; a possible D gene is TRBD1 (6 bases). Trimming cost V 0 bases and J 2 bases, with 8 bases left between them. Germline V gene sequence: CDR1 LGHNA, CDR2 YNFKEQ. The CDR3 has 15 amino acids. For the CDR3, the DNA is TGTGCCAGCAGCCAAGAAGACAGGACTGGAAACACCATATATTTT. Translated, it gives CASSQEDRTGNTIYF.